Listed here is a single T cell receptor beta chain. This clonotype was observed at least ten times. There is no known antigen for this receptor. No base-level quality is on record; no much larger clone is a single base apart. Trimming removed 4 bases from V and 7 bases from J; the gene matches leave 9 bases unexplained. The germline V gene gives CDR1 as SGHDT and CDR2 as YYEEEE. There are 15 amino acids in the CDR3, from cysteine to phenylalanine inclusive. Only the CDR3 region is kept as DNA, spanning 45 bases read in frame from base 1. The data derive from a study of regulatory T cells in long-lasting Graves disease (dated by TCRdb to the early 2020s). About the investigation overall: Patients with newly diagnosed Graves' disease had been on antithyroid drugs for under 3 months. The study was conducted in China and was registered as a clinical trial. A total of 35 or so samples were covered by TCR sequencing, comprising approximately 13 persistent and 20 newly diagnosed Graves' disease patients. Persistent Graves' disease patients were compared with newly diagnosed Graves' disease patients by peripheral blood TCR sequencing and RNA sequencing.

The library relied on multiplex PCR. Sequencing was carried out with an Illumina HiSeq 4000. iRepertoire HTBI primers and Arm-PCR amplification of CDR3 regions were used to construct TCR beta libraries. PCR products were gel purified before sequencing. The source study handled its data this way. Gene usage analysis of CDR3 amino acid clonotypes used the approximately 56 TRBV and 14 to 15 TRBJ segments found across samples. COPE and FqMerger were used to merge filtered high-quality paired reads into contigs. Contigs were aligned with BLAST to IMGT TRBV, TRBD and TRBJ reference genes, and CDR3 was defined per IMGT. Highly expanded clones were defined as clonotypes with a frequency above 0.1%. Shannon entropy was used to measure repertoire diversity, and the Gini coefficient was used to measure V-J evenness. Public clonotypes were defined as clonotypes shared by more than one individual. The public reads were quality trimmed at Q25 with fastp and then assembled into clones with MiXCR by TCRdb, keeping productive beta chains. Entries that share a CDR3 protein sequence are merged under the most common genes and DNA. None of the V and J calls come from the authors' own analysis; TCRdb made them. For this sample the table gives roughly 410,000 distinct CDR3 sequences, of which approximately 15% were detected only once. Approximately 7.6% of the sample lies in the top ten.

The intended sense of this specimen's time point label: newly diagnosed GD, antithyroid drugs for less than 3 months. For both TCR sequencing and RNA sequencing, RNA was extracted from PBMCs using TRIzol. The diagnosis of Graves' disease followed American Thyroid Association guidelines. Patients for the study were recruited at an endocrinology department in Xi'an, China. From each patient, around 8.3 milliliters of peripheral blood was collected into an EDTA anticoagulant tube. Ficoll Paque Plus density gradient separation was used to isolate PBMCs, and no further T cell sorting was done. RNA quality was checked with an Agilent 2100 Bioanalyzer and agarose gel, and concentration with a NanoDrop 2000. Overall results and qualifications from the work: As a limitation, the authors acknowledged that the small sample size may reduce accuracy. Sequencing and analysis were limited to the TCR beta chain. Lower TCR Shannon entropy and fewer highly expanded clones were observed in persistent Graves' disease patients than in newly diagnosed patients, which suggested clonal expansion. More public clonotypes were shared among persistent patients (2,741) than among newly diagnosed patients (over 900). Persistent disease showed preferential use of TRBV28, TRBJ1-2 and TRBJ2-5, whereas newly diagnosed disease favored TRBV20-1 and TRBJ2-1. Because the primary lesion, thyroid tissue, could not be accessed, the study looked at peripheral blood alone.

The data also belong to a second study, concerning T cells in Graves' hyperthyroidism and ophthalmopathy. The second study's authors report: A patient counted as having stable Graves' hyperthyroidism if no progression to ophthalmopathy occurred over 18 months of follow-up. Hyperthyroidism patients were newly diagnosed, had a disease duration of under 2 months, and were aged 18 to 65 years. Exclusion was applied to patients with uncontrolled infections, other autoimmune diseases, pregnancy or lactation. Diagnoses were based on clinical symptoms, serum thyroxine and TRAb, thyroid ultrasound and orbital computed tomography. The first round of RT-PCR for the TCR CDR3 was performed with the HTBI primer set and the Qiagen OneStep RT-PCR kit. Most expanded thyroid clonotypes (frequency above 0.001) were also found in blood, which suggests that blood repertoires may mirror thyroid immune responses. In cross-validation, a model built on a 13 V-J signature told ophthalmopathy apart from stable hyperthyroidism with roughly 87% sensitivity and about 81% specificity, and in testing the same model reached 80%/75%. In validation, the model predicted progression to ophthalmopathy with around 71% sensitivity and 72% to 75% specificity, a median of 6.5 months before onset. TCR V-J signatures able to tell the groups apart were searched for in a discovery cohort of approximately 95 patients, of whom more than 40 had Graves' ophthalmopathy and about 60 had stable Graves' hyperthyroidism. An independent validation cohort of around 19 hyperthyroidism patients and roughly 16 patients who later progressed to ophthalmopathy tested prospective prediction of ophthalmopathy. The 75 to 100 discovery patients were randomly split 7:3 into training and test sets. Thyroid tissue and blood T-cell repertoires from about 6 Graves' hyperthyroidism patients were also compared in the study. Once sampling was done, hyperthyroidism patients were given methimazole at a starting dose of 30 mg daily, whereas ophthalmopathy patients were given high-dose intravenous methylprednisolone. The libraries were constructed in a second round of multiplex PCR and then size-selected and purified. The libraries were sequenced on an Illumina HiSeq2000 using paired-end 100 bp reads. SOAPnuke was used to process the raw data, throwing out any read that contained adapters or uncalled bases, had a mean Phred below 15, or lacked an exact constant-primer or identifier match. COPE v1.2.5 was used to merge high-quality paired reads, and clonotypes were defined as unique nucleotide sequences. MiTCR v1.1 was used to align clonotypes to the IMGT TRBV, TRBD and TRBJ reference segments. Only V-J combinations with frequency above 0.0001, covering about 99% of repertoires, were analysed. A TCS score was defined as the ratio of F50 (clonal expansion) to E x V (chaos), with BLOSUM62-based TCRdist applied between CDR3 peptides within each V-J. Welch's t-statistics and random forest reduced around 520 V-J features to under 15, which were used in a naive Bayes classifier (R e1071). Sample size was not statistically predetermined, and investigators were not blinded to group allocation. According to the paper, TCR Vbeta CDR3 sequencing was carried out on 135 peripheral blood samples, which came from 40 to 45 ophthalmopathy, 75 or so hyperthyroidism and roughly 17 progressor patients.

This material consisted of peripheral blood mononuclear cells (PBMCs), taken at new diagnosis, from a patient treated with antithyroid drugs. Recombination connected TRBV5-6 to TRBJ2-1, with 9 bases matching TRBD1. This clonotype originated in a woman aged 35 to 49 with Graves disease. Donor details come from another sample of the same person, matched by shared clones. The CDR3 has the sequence CASSAVGQGKNEQFF. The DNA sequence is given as TGTGCCAGCAGCGCCGTGGGACAGGGTAAGAATGAGCAGTTCTTC.